Listed here are 17 T cell receptor beta chains from one sample, sequenced in a study of T cell responses to AZD1222 COVID-19 vaccine. Some clones are missing from TCRdb's copy, which holds only in-frame ones; the method was immunoSEQ multiplex PCR. This sample's clone table lists over 140,000 clones. Sequenced input: peripheral blood. All receptors come from an adult in good health.

V usage is TRBV12-3 or TRBV12-4 and J usage is TRBJ2-1; no reliable D call. V dropped 5 bases and J dropped 9 bases, with 8 bases sitting between them. This CDR3 is 11 amino acids long. The CDR3 sequence is CASSGGREQFF. The CDR3 DNA is TGTGCCAGCAGTGGTGGGCGTGAGCAGTTCTTC.

The chain uses TRBV2 and TRBJ1-5; D unclear. Between the trimmed V and J ends, which lost 1 base and 1 base, there was a span of 8 bases. Germline V CDR1 and CDR2: SNHLY, FYNNEI. The length of the CDR3 is 15 residues. In DNA, the CDR3 is TGTGCCAGCAGTGAAGAACAGTGGAGCAATCAGCCCCAGCATTTT. Translating gives CASSEEQWSNQPQHF.

V gene TRBV19 combines with J gene TRBJ1-5; a weak D match, TRBD1 (5 bases). Between the trimmed V and J ends, which lost 3 bases and 7 bases, there was a span of 19 bases. Germline CDR1 is LNHDA and CDR2 is SQIVND (reference sequence). The CDR3 spans 16 residues. The CDR3 here is CASSISAPGRGQPQHF. CDR3 in DNA: TGTGCCAGTAGTATTTCAGCCCCCGGGCGGGGGCAGCCCCAGCATTTT.

The rearrangement joins TRBV2 to TRBJ1-6; the match to TRBD1 covers 8 bases. The CDR3 runs 15 residues. CDR1 SNHLY and CDR2 FYNNEI come from the germline V gene. The V and J ends lost 2 bases and 8 bases, in that order; junction bases with no gene match: 5. CDR3 DNA sequence: TGTGCCAGCAGTGAATTCGGGACAGGTTATTCACCCCTCCACTTT. It is translated as CASSEFGTGYSPLHF. The whole variable domain, remainder taken from reference TRBV2 and TRBJ1-6, is EPEVTQTPSHQVTQMGQEVILRCVPISNHLYFYWYRQILGQKVEFLVSFYNNEISEKSEIFDDQFSVERPDGSNFTLKIRSTKLEDSAMYFCASSEFGTGYSPLHFGNGTRLTVT.

The J gene is TRBJ2-7, the V gene TRBV5-1; D is tentatively TRBD1 or TRBD2 (5 bases each). The CDR3 length is 15 residues. Germline V lookup: CDR1 SGHRS, CDR2 YFSETQ. V was trimmed by 6 bases and J by 0 bases, leaving 16 bases between them. CDR3 sequence (DNA): TGCGCCAGCAAGAGATCCGGGACGGCCTCCTACGAGCAGTACTTC. The encoded protein is CASKRSGTASYEQYF.

This chain connects TRBV6-5 to TRBJ1-6, with D hard to call. Trimming left V 10 bases short and J 7 bases short, with 14 bases between. Germline CDR1 MNHEY, CDR2 SVGAGI. This CDR3 is built from 13 residues. The CDR3 reads CATVLMENSPLHF. The DNA of the CDR3 is TGTGCCACTGTCCTGATGGAGAATTCACCCCTCCACTTT.

The chain joins TRBV2 to TRBJ1-6; D is ambiguous. The CDR3 is 14 amino acids. Germline V gene lookup returns CDR1 SNHLY and CDR2 FYNNEI. V was cut by 8 bases and J by 8 bases, with 16 bases left in between. This CDR3 reads CASGQVNADSPLHF. The CDR3 DNA reads as TGTGCCAGCGGGCAGGTTAATGCCGATTCACCCCTCCACTTT. Filled out from reference TRBV2 and TRBJ1-6, the complete variable domain reads EPEVTQTPSHQVTQMGQEVILRCVPISNHLYFYWYRQILGQKVEFLVSFYNNEISEKSEIFDDQFSVERPDGSNFTLKIRSTKLEDSAMYFCASGQVNADSPLHFGNGTRLTVT.

V and J are TRBV5-1 and TRBJ2-3, with a tentative D call TRBD2 (7 bases). In germline, CDR1 is SGHRS, CDR2 YFSETQ. Trimming left V 5 bases short and J 6 bases short, with 22 bases between. This CDR3 is 16 amino acids long. The CDR3 sequence is CASSYRLAERGDTQYF. CDR3 in DNA: TGCGCCAGCAGTTATAGACTAGCAGAGAGGGGGGATACGCAGTATTTT.

The chain links TRBV15 to TRBJ1-1; D not resolved. Trimming cost V 3 bases and J 3 bases, with 5 bases left between them. The CDR3 contains 12 residues. The V gene's germline CDR1 is LNHNV and CDR2 YYDKDF (reference sequence). The CDR3 DNA follows: TGTGCCACCAGCAGGATGGACACTGAAGCTTTCTTT. Encoded protein: CATSRMDTEAFF.

This rearrangement joins TRBV7-7 to TRBJ2-5; D possibly corresponds to TRBD2 (6 bases). This CDR3 has 16 amino acids. V was shortened by 1 base and J by 3 bases, with 15 bases between the two germline ends. The germline V gene encodes CDR1 SSHAT and CDR2 FNYEAQ (reference sequence). CDR3 residues: CASSLGVGGYEETQYF. The CDR3 bases are TGTGCCAGCAGCTTAGGCGTGGGGGGATATGAAGAGACCCAGTACTTC.

The chain carries TRBV7-3 and TRBJ1-1; a possible D gene is TRBD1 (5 bases). Germline V gene sequence: CDR1 SGHTA, CDR2 FQGTGA. The CDR3 sequence is 14 residues long. V was cut by 2 bases and J by 2 bases, with 9 bases left in between. The CDR3 region is CASSLLGPNTEAFF. In nucleotides, the CDR3 is TGTGCCAGCAGCTTACTGGGACCTAACACTGAAGCTTTCTTT.

V is TRBV7-8 and J is TRBJ1-5; perhaps TRBD1 as D (5 bases). Germline CDR1 is SGHVS and CDR2 is FQNEAQ. Trimming took 5 bases from V and 5 from J, leaving 13 bases between them. The CDR3 is made up of 14 amino acids. For the CDR3, the DNA is TGTGCCAGCAGCGGGCGACAGCCATATCAGCCCCAGCATTTT. Its translation: CASSGRQPYQPQHF.

The chain is built from TRBV5-1 and TRBJ1-2, with a weak D call TRBD1 (6 bases). Germline CDR1 SGHRS, CDR2 YFSETQ. Trimming stripped 2 bases from V and 4 bases from J, with 15 bases between. The CDR3 contains 15 residues. The DNA for the CDR3 is TGCGCCAGCAGCTTAGAAGGAGTCAGGGGCTATGGCTACACCTTC. Translated, it gives CASSLEGVRGYGYTF.

The rearrangement joins TRBV21-1 to TRBJ2-1. TRBV21-1 represents a pseudogene. The CDR3 covers 12 residues. The CDR3 region is CASSIIFNEQFF. The CDR3 DNA reads TGTGCCAGCAGCATCATATTCAATGAGCAGTTCTTC.

The V gene is TRBV19, the J gene TRBJ2-1; D possibly corresponds to TRBD1 (6 bases). Germline V gene lookup returns CDR1 LNHDA and CDR2 SQIVND (reference sequence). V was shortened by 4 bases and J by 2 bases, with 15 bases between the two germline ends. This CDR3 is 16 amino acids long. The CDR3 spells CASSTATGPAYNEQFF. The CDR3 DNA reads as TGTGCCAGTAGTACGGCGACAGGCCCTGCCTACAATGAGCAGTTCTTC.

The J gene is TRBJ2-5, the V gene TRBV7-9, with no clear D. This CDR3 contains 17 residues. V shed 0 bases and J shed 0 bases, with 14 bases lying between them. CDR1 is SEHNR and CDR2 is FQNEAQ in the germline V gene (reference sequence). The chain's CDR3 is CASSLAGKPRYQETQYF. The CDR3 nucleotides read TGTGCCAGCAGCTTAGCGGGGAAACCGAGGTACCAAGAGACCCAGTACTTC. Supplemented by reference TRBV7-9 and TRBJ2-5, the full variable domain reads DTGVSQNPRHKITKRGQNVTFRCDPISEHNRLYWYRQTLGQGPEFLTYFQNEAQLEKSRLLSDRFSAERPKGSFSTLEIQRTEQGDSAMYLCASSLAGKPRYQETQYFGPGTRLLVL.

V usage is TRBV6-5 and J usage is TRBJ1-1, with TRBD1 matching over 7 bases. The CDR3 loop spans 15 amino acids. Trimming took 0 bases from V and 4 from J; bases not matched to a gene: 5. Per the germline V gene, CDR1 is MNHEY and CDR2 is SVGAGI. The CDR3 sequence is CASSYSTGRTTEAFF. CDR3 bases: TGTGCCAGCAGTTACTCGACAGGGAGGACCACTGAAGCTTTCTTT.